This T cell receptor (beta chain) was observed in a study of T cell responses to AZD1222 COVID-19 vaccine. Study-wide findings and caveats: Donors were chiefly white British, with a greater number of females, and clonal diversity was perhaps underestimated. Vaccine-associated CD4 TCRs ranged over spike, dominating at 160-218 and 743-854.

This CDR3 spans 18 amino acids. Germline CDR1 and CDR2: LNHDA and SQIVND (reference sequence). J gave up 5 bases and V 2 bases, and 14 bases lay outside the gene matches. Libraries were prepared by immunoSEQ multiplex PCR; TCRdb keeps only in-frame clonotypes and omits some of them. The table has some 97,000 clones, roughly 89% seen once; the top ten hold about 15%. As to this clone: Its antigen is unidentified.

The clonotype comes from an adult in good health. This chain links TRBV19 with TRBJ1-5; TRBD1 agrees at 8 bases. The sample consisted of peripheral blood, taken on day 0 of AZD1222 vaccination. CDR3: CASSIIRYGTGRHQPQHF. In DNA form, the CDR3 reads TGTGCCAGTAGTATAATTCGTTACGGGACAGGCCGTCATCAGCCCCAGCATTTT.